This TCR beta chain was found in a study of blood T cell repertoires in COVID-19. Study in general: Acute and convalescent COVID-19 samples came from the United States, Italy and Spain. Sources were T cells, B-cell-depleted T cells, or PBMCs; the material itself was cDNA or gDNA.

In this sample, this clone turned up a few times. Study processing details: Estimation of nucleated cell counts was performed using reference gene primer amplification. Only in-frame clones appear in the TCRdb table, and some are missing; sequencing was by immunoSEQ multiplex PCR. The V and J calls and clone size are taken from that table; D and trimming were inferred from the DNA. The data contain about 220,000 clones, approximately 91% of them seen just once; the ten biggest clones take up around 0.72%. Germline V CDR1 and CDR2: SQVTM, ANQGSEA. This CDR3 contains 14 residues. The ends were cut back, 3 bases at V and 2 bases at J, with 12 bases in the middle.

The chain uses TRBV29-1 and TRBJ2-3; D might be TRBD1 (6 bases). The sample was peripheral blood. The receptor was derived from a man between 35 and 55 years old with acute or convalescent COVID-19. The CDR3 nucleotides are TGCAGCGTTGACGGACAGACCATCACAGATACGCAGTATTTT. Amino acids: CSVDGQTITDTQYF.